The rows below give T cell receptor beta chains drawn from one sample of a study of regulatory T cells in long-lasting Graves disease. TCRdb re-called the multiplex PCR reads through MiXCR, storing one row per CDR3 protein. Of some 420,000 distinct CDR3 sequences in the sample, around a fifth were seen once. This sample comprised peripheral blood mononuclear cells (PBMCs), obtained when the disease was refractory, from a patient treated with antithyroid drugs. All receptors come from a female donor with Graves disease. Both conserved end residues are part of each CDR3. The order of the fields is V gene, clone size, J gene, D gene, CDR3 protein. A D gene is named only where the DNA matches it firmly. Clone size is stated in some rows and not others, as once, few, many or a class when expanded.

TRBV20-1	few	TRBJ2-7	.	CSTTERSSYEQYF
TRBV28	many	TRBJ2-2	TRBD2	CASSLYLAGEVTGELFF
TRBV28	many	TRBJ1-4	.	CASSLPRDTTTTTNEKLFF
TRBV28	.	TRBJ2-3	TRBD2	CASSETSGGVTDTQYF
TRBV7-2	few	TRBJ1-3	TRBD1	CASRRPTGGLSGNTIYF
TRBV28	many	TRBJ2-7	.	CASTPHGGAPYF
TRBV20-1	many	TRBJ2-7	.	CSAREGGDYEQYF
TRBV6-1	.	TRBJ2-6	.	CASRRNRVPGANVLTF
TRBV18	many	TRBJ2-5	.	CASSPDSQAETQYF
TRBV20-1	few	TRBJ1-6	.	CSARTLGTNSSPLHF
TRBV24-1	many	TRBJ1-2	TRBD1	CATSDLGQGIDGYTF
TRBV13	.	TRBJ1-1	TRBD1	CASSSRGTGNTEAFF
TRBV24-1	.	TRBJ1-1	.	CATSDLRGKAFF
TRBV11-3	.	TRBJ2-2	.	CASSLDGFANTGKLFF
TRBV5-1	.	TRBJ2-7	.	CASSLVAAYEQYF
TRBV4-2	.	TRBJ1-5	.	CASSQVGSFQPQHF
TRBV12-3/TRBV12-4	many	TRBJ2-7	.	CASSLFGRANEQYF
TRBV28	many	TRBJ1-6	.	CASSLWGAFDNSPLHF
TRBV28	many	TRBJ2-7	TRBD1	CASSPDGQGGNEQYF
TRBV7-9	.	TRBJ2-7	.	CASSLSPGGRDEQYF
TRBV28	many	TRBJ1-2	.	CASSLFTTIVFRDLNNYGYTF
TRBV6-1	.	TRBJ1-5	TRBD1	CASKRLGQGAFKPQHF
TRBV28	many	TRBJ2-5	.	CASSSLGLPGETQYF
TRBV9	few	TRBJ2-1	.	CASSVVGDAYNEQFF
TRBV6-1	few	TRBJ2-2	.	CASAPAAANTGELFF
TRBV6-9	many	TRBJ1-2	.	CASSYDRASNYGYTF
TRBV6-5	few	TRBJ2-2	TRBD1	CASSYPTGERPNTGELFF
TRBV7-2	many	TRBJ1-2	.	CASSFAAGVDYGYTF
TRBV12-3/TRBV12-4	.	TRBJ1-3	TRBD1	CASSGRTGGAKDTIYF
TRBV7-2	few	TRBJ2-2	.	CASSSWASGGTGELFF
TRBV29-1	few	TRBJ2-5	TRBD2	CSVEPPIAGDKTQYF
TRBV5-1	.	TRBJ2-7	.	CASSLDNTRKQYF
TRBV2	.	TRBJ2-1	TRBD2	CASRRTSGGSSYNEQFF
TRBV5-5	.	TRBJ2-2	.	CASSLTLTDTGELFF
TRBV30	.	TRBJ1-2	TRBD1	CAWSLWTGGYGYTF
TRBV29-1	many	TRBJ2-5	TRBD1	CSVVIQGRDQYF
TRBV2	many	TRBJ1-3	.	CASSEPRVGGDTIYF
TRBV11-1	few	TRBJ2-7	TRBD2	CASRALAGGDEQYF
TRBV20-1	once	TRBJ2-3	TRBD1	CSATRGQGVDTQYF
TRBV12-3/TRBV12-4	many	TRBJ2-5	.	CASSLDRVGGETQYF
TRBV20-1	.	TRBJ2-5	TRBD1	CGARRTGQETQYF
TRBV7-2	many	TRBJ1-5	.	CASSWGGVGSNQPQHF
TRBV7-6	few	TRBJ2-5	.	CASSLSQASFSETQYF
TRBV12-3/TRBV12-4	many	TRBJ2-5	.	CASSLALGVQETQYF
TRBV28	many	TRBJ1-5	TRBD1	CASSSTGTGFGNQPQHF
TRBV4-3	.	TRBJ2-7	TRBD1	CASSQGTAGHSYEQYF
TRBV7-2	.	TRBJ1-4	.	CASSLRDLNEKLFF
TRBV7-2	.	TRBJ2-2	.	CASSLERATGELFF
TRBV28	many	TRBJ1-2	.	CASRFHSGLEYGYTF
TRBV27	.	TRBJ2-5	TRBD2	CASLPLAGEETQYF
TRBV15	few	TRBJ2-4	.	CATSRELGGGASPAKNIQYF
TRBV28	many	TRBJ1-5	TRBD1	CASIGPGQGSQPQHF
TRBV15	.	TRBJ2-6	.	CATSSRGNQASGANVLTF
TRBV28	many	TRBJ2-7	.	CASSLFSSGIYEQYF
TRBV7-8	many	TRBJ2-7	.	CASSLLGGAREQYF